This T cell receptor (beta chain) originates from a study of T cell responses to AZD1222 COVID-19 vaccine. Study information: Investigators merged groups given second doses at roughly 4 or roughly 12 weeks. Broader study findings: At baseline, just a handful of AZD1222 recipients tested seropositive. When two AZD1222 doses had been given, Spike-specific TCR breadth and depth rose. There were mostly white British donors and more females than males, and clonal diversity was possibly underestimated.

Profiling relied on immunoSEQ multiplex PCR, and the TCRdb table lists in-frame clones only, not all of them. The sample includes over 90,000 clones, 84% of them seen just once. The CDR3 consists of 15 residues. The germline V gene has CDR1 SGHTA and CDR2 FQGNSA. V was cut by 7 bases and J by 4 bases, with 17 bases left in between. On this clone itself: Its antigen is as yet unknown.

The sequence derives from an adult in good health. The sample was peripheral blood, taken on day 0 of AZD1222 vaccination. V usage is TRBV7-2 and J usage is TRBJ2-1; possibly TRBD2 for D (7 bases). CDR3 DNA: TGTGCCAGCATCCAAAGGGGGGGGCGGTACAATGAGCAGTTCTTC. Its translation is CASIQRGGRYNEQFF.